Listed here is a single T cell receptor beta chain. This specimen comes from a study of CD8 T cells in Susac syndrome. CD8+ and CD4+ T cells from blood underwent TCR beta sequencing. An amount of RNA that ranged from about 0.45 to 1 ug was reverse transcribed with random hexamers. TCRdb reprocessed the immunoSEQ multiplex PCR reads with MiXCR, giving one entry per CDR3 protein. There are about 300,000 distinct CDR3 sequences in the sample; approximately 81% occur only once, and about 0.11% lies in the top ten. The clonotype comes from a human donor with multiple sclerosis. Sequencing was done on a sample of CD8+ T cells from PBMCs.

In DNA, the CDR3 is TGTGCCAGCATGGGGTTGAACTATGGCTACACCTTC. Translated: CASMGLNYGYTF. The rearrangement uses TRBV2 and TRBJ1-2; D is unresolved. This CDR3 comprises 12 residues. The V gene lost 7 bases and the J gene lost 2 bases, with 8 bases spanning the gap. Germline values: CDR1 SNHLY, CDR2 FYNNEI.